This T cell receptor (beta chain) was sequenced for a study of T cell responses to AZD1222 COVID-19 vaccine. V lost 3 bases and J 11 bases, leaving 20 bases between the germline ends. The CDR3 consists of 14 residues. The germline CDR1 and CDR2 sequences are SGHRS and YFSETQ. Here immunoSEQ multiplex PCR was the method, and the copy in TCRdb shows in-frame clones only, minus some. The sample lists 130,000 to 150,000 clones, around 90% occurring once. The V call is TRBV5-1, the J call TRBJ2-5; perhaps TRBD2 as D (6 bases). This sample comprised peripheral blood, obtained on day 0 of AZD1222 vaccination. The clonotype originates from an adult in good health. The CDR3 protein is CASSYKADRGVQYF. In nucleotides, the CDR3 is TGCGCCAGCAGCTACAAAGCTGACCGCGGGGTACAGTACTTC.